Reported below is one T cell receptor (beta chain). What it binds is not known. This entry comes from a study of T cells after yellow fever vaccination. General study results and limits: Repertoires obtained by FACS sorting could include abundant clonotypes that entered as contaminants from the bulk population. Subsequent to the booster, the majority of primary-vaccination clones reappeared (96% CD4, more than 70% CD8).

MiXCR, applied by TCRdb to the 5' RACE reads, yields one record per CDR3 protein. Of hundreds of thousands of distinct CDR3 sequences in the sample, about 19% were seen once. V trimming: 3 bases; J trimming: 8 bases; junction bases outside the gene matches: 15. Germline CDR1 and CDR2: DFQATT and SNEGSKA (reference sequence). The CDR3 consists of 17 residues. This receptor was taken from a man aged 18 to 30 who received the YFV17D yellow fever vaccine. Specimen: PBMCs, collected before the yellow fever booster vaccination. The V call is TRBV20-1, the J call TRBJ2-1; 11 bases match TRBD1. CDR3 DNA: TGCAGTGCTAGCGCTTCCAGGACAGGGGGCTTGAGGTATGAGCAGTTCTTC. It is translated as CSASASRTGGLRYEQFF.